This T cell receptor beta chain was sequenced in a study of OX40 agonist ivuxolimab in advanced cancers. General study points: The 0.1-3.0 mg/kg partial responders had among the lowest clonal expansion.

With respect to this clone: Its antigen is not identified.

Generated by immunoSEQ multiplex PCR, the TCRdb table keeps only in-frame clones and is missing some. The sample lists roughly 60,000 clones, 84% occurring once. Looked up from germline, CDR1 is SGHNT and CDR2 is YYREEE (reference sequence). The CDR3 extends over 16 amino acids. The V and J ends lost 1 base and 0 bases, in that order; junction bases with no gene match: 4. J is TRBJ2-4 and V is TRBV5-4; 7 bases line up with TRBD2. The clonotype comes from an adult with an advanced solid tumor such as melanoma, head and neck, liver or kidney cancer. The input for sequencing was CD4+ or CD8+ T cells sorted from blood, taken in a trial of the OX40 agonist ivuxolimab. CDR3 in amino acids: CASSLFGGSAKNIQYF. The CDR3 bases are TGTGCCAGCAGCTTGTTCGGGGGGTCAGCCAAAAACATTCAGTACTTC. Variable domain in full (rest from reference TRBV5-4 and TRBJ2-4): ETGVTQSPTHLIKTRGQQVTLRCSSQSGHNTVSWYQQALGQGPQFIFQYYREEENGRGNFPPRFSGLQFPNYSSELNVNALELDDSALYLCASSLFGGSAKNIQYFGAGTRLSVL.